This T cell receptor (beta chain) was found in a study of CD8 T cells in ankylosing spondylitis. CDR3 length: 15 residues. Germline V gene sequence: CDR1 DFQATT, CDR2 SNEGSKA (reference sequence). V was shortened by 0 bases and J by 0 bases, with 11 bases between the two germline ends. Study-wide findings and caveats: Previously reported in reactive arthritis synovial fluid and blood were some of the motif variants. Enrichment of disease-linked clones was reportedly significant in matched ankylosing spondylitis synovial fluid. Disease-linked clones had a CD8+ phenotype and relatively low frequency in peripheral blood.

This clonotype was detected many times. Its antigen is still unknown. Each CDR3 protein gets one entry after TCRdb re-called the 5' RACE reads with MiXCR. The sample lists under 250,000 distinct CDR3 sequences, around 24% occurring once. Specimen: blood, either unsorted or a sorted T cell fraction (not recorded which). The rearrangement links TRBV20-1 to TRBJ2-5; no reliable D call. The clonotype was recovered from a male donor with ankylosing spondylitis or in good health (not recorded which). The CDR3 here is CSARDGQGYQETQYF. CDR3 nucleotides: TGCAGTGCTAGAGATGGGCAAGGGTACCAAGAGACCCAGTACTTC.